This T cell receptor beta chain is drawn from a study of blood T cell repertoires in COVID-19. Study details: Researchers got acute and convalescent COVID-19 samples from the United States, Italy and Spain. Sources were T cells, B-cell-depleted T cells, or PBMCs; the material itself was cDNA or gDNA.

Followed over time, Seattle patients had been enrolled while infection was active. Original handling: Reference gene primer amplification gave estimated nucleated cell counts. Here immunoSEQ multiplex PCR was the method, and the copy in TCRdb shows in-frame clones only, minus some. The D gene and trimming were derived from the DNA, and the V and J assignments and clone size from that table. This sample has 150,000 or so clones, with 75% to 85% found just once. The CDR3 consists of 14 residues. The J segment lost 7 bases and the V segment lost 6 bases, leaving 6 bases of the junction unmatched. Germline V gene data show CDR1 as MNHNY and CDR2 as SVGAGI (reference sequence).

The sample taken for sequencing was peripheral blood. The TCR originated in a woman aged 55-70 years with COVID-19, enrolled during active disease. The chain couples TRBV6-6 to TRBJ1-6; 7 nucleotides align to TRBD1. CDR3 DNA: TGTGCCAGCAGACCGGGACAGCCGAATTCACCCCTCCACTTT. Translated: CASRPGQPNSPLHF.